These T cell receptor beta chains were read from a single sample in a study of T cell responses to AZD1222 COVID-19 vaccine. The method was immunoSEQ multiplex PCR; TCRdb's version includes in-frame clones alone and lacks a portion of them. The sample lists around 160,000 clones, approximately 78% occurring once. Sequenced here: peripheral blood, sampled on day 0 of MenACWY control vaccination. Receptors were obtained from an adult in good health. The conserved cysteine and the conserved F or W are not part of the CDR3 here. D genes are given only for firm matches. Not every row has a clone size; where given, it reads once, few, many or a size class.

d_call j_call clone_size v_call cdr3_aa
NA TRBJ1-2 NA TRBV10-3 AKLKGGYT
NA TRBJ1-1 NA TRBV12-5 ASGLGFNTEAF
NA TRBJ2-7 NA TRBV19 ASSPPGPGTYEQY
TRBD1 TRBJ1-2 NA TRBV6-1 ASSEPRYRGANYGYT
NA TRBJ2-1 NA TRBV28 ASSLEAGVINEQF
TRBD2 TRBJ2-1 few TRBV11-2 ASSLLLAGGRSSYNEQF
NA TRBJ1-1 NA TRBV7-8 ATGGGPGLLNTEAF
NA TRBJ2-7 many TRBV14 ASSQQTTYEQY
NA TRBJ1-2 few TRBV5-6 ASSLDRANYGYT
NA TRBJ1-1 NA TRBV19 ASSERGHMNTEAF
NA TRBJ2-3 few TRBV7-8 ASSFRRDTSTDTQY
TRBD1 TRBJ1-2 NA TRBV4-2 ASSQGTGGRNRGYT
TRBD2 TRBJ2-1 NA TRBV7-8 ASSLAPSGGYNEQF
NA TRBJ2-1 NA TRBV11-2 ASRARDSSSYNEQF
NA TRBJ2-1 NA TRBV18 ASSPPISQTFVYNEQF
TRBD1 TRBJ2-5 NA TRBV19 ASSIGPTGGETQY
NA TRBJ2-2 NA TRBV5-1 ASSLVVSGTGELF
TRBD2 TRBJ2-1 once TRBV7-3 ASSPRTSGGSEQF
TRBD2 TRBJ2-3 NA TRBV3-1/TRBV3-2 ASSQDFLAENTDTQY
NA TRBJ2-3 NA TRBV28 ASSLVDSYTDTQY
TRBD2 TRBJ2-3 NA TRBV5-1 ASSLGLAGGPDTQY
NA TRBJ1-5 NA TRBV4-2 ASSQDLRAGLSNQPQH
NA TRBJ1-1 NA TRBV12-3/TRBV12-4 ASSGQYGEAF
NA TRBJ2-3 once TRBV28 ASSLVVRTDTQY
NA TRBJ1-3 NA TRBV5-1 ASSPTLDWNTIY
TRBD1 TRBJ1-5 NA TRBV19 ASSGTGANQPQH
NA TRBJ1-5 NA TRBV28 ASSFADSPSNQPQH
NA TRBJ1-6 NA TRBV6-4 ASSDSRSSPLH
TRBD1 TRBJ2-2 NA TRBV19 ASRDRGSTGELF
NA TRBJ1-5 NA TRBV13 ASSLNRQPQH
NA TRBJ1-1 NA TRBV29-1 SVDRGNTEAF
NA TRBJ1-1 NA TRBV5-5 ASSPPDSRSAF
TRBD2 TRBJ2-5 NA TRBV4-2 ASSQLAGGGETQY
TRBD1 TRBJ1-2 NA TRBV6-1 ASSGADRGRIYGYT
NA TRBJ1-1 once TRBV7-7 ASSPGLGEEAF
TRBD1 TRBJ1-5 NA TRBV6-2/TRBV6-3 ASSRQGAANQPQH
TRBD1 TRBJ2-7 NA TRBV10-3 AISRTGEDEQY
NA TRBJ2-7 NA TRBV2 ASSDGVSYEQY